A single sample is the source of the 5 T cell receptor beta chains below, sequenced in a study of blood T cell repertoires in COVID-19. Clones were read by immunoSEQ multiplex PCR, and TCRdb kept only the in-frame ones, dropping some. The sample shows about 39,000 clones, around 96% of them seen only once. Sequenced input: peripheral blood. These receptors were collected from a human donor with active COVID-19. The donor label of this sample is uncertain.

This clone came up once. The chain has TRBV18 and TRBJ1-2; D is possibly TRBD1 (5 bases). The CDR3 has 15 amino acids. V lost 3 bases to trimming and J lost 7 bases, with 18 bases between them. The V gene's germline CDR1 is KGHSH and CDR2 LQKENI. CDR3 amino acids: CASSPTTASDGGYTF. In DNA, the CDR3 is TGTGCCAGCTCACCGACGACAGCTTCGGATGGTGGCTACACCTTC. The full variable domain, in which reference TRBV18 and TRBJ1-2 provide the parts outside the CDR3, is NAGVMQNPRHLVRRRGQEARLRCSPMKGHSHVYWYRQLPEEGLKFMVYLQKENIIDESGMPKERFSAEFPKEGPSILRIQQVVRGDSAAYFCASSPTTASDGGYTFGSGTRLTVV.

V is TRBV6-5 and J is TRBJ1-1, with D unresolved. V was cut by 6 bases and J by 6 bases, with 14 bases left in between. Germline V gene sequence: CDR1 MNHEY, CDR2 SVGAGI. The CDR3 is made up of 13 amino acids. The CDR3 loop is CASSRVREAEAFF. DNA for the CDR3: TGTGCCAGCAGCCGAGTAAGGGAGGCTGAAGCTTTCTTT.

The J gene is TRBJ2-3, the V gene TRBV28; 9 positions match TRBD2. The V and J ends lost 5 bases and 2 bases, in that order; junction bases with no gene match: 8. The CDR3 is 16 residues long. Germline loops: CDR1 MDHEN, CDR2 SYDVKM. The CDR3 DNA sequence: TGTGCCAGCAGTACCCCGGCTAGCGGGGACACAGATACGCAGTATTTT. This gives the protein CASSTPASGDTDTQYF.

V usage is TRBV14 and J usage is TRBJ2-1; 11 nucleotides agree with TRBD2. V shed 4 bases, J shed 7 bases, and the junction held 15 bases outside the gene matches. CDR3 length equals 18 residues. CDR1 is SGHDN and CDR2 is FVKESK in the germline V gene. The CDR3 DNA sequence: TGTGCCAGCAGCCCTCTTAGGAGGCCTAGCGGGGGGAAAAATGAGCAGTTCTTC. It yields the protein CASSPLRRPSGGKNEQFF.

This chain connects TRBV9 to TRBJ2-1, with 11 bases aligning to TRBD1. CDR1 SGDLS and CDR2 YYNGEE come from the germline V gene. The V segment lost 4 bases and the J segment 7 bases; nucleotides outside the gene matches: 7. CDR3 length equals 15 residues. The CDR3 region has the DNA TGTGCCAGCAGCCCTCGGACAGGGGGCTGGAATGAGCAGTTCTTC. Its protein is CASSPRTGGWNEQFF. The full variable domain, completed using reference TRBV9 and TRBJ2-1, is DSGVTQTPKHLITATGQRVTLRCSPRSGDLSVYWYQQSLDQGLQFLIQYYNGEERAKGNILERFSAQQFPDLHSELNLSSLELGDSALYFCASSPRTGGWNEQFFGPGTRLTVL.